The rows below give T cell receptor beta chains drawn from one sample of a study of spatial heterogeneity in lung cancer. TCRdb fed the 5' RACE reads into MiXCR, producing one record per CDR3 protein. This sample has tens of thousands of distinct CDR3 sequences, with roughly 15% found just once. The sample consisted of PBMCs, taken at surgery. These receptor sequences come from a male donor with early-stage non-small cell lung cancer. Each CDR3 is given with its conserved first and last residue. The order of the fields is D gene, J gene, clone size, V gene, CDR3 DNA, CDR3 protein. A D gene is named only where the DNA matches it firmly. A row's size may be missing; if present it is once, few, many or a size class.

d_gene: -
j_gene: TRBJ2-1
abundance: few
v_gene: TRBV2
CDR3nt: TGTGCCAGCAGTGAAGAGTATGGCCGAGAGCAGTTCTTC
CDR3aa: CASSEEYGREQFF

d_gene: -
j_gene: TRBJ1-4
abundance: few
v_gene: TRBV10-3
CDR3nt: TGTGCCGTCGGACCGGGGGGGCTAGAAAAACTGTTTTTT
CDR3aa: CAVGPGGLEKLFF

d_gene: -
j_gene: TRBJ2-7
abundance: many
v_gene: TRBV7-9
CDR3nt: TGTGCCAGCAGCTCCTTCCAGGGGACGGCTGGGTACTTC
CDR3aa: CASSSFQGTAGYF

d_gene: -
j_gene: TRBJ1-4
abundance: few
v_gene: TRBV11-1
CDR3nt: TGTGCCAGCAGCTTAAAGCGAGATGCAACTAATGAAAAACTGTTTTTT
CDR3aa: CASSLKRDATNEKLFF

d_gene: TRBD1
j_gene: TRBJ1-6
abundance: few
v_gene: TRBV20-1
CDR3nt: TGCAGTGCTTGGGAGGACAGGGCTTCACCCCTCCACTTT
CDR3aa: CSAWEDRASPLHF

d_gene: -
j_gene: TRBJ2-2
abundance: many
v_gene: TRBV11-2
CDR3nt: TGTGCCAGCGAGCGGAACACCGGGGAGCTGTTTTTT
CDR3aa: CASERNTGELFF

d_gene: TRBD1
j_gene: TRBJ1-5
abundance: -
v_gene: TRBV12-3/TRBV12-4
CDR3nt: TGTGCCAGCAGTGTGGGACAGAGCAATCAGCCCCAGCATTTT
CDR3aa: CASSVGQSNQPQHF

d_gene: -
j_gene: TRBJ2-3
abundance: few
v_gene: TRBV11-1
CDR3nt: TGTGCCAGCAGTTACCCCGTCGGGGGAGTCAGCACAGATACGCAGTATTTT
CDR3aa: CASSYPVGGVSTDTQYF

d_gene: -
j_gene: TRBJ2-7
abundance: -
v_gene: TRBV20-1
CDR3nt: TGCAGTGCTAGAGATCGGCAACTAGCCTACGAGCAGTACTTC
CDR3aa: CSARDRQLAYEQYF

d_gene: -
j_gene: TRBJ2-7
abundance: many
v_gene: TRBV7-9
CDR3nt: TGTGCCAGCAGCTTAGGAAGGGGGGAGCAGTACTTC
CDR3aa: CASSLGRGEQYF

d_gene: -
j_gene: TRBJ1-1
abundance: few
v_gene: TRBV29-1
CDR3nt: TGCAGCGCGGGGGGTCCTAACACTGAAGCTTTCTTT
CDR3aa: CSAGGPNTEAFF

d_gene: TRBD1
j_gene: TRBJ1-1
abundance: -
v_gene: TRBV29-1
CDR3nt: TGCAGCGTTGAGCGGGGACAGGGTAGAGCTTTCTTT
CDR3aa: CSVERGQGRAFF

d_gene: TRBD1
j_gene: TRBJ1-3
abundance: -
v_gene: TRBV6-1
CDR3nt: TGTGCCAGCAGTGAGTCACAGGGGGCTGCAGGAAACACCATATATTTT
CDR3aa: CASSESQGAAGNTIYF

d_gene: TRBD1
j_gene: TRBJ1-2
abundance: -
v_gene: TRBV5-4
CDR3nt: TGTGCCAGCAGCTCACAGGGGGCGTTAAGCTATGGCTACACCTTC
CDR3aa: CASSSQGALSYGYTF

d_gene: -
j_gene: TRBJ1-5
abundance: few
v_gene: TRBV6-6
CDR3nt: TGTGCCAGCAGTCAATCGGCACTGGGCCAGCCCCAGCATTTT
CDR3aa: CASSQSALGQPQHF

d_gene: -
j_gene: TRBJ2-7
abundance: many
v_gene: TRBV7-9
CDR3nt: TGTGCCAGCAGCTTGTTTTCCCGGACAGACGAGCAGTACTTC
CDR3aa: CASSLFSRTDEQYF

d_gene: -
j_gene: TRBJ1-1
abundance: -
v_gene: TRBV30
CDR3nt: TGTGCTTTACAGGGAGACACTGAAGCTTTCTTT
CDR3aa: CALQGDTEAFF

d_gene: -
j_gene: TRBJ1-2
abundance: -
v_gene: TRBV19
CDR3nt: TGTGCCAGTAGTATAGTAGAGGCCAGAGTAAATGGCTACACCTTC
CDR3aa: CASSIVEARVNGYTF

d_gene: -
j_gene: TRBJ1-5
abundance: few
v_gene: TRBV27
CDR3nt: TGTGCCAGCAGTTTATCGAGGATTGGCAATCAGCCCCAGCATTTT
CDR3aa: CASSLSRIGNQPQHF

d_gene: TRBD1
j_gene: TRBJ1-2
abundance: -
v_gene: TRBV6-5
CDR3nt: TGTGCCAGCGCCTGGGACAGCGGCTCTGGCTACACCTTC
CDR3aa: CASAWDSGSGYTF

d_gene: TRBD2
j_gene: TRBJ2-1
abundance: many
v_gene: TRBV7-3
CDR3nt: TGTGCCAGCAGCTGGTTAGCGGGAGCTGCCTACAATGAGCAGTTCTTC
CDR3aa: CASSWLAGAAYNEQFF

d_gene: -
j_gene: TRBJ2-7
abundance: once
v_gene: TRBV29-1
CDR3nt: TGCAGCGGCGCTATGGGGACCTACGAGCAGTACTTC
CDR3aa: CSGAMGTYEQYF

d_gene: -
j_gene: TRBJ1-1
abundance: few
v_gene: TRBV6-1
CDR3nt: TGTGCCAGCAGTGACACCCGACGGTACACTGAAGCTTTCTTT
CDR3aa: CASSDTRRYTEAFF

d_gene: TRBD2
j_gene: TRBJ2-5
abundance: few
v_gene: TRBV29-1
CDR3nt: TGCAGCGGATTAACTAGCGGCCAAGAGACCCAGTACTTC
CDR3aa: CSGLTSGQETQYF

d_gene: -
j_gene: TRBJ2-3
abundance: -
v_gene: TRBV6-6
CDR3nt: TGTGCCAGCAGTTACTCGTCGGGAGTGTCCGATACGCAGTATTTT
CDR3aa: CASSYSSGVSDTQYF

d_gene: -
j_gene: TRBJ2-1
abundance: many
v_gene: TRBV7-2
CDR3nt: TGTGCCAGCAGCCGCCCCTTCGGGGTCAGATACAATGAGCAGTTCTTC
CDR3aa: CASSRPFGVRYNEQFF

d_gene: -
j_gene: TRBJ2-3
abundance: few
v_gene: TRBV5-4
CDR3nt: TGTGCCAGCAGCTCCCCCCGGGACACTAGCACAGATACGCAGTATTTT
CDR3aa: CASSSPRDTSTDTQYF

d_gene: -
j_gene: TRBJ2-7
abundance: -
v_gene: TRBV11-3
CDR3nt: TGTGCCAGCAGCTTAGTTGGAGACGAGCAGTACTTC
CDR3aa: CASSLVGDEQYF